What follows are 21 T cell receptor beta chains derived from one specimen sequenced in a study of blood T cell repertoires in COVID-19. The table came from immunoSEQ multiplex PCR; TCRdb's copy has only in-frame clones and leaves some out. This sample has about 400,000 clones, with roughly 90% found just once. Material: peripheral blood. All receptors come from a man aged 40-49 years with acute or convalescent COVID-19.

V usage is TRBV24-1 and J usage is TRBJ2-2; 8 bases map to TRBD1. Germline CDR1 KGHDR, CDR2 SFDVKD. This CDR3 has 17 residues. Unmatched junction bases numbered 12, after V lost 4 bases and J lost 6 bases. CDR3 amino acids: CATSDVNRGEMAGELFF. In DNA form, the CDR3 reads TGTGCCACCAGTGACGTAAACAGGGGGGAAATGGCCGGGGAGCTGTTTTTT.

V and J are TRBV28 and TRBJ2-1; 7 bases are shared with TRBD2. The V gene end was trimmed by 5 bases and the J gene end by 5 bases; junction bases not matched to a gene: 9. The CDR3 sequence is 15 residues long. Per the germline V gene, CDR1 is MDHEN and CDR2 is SYDVKM. CDR3 sequence (DNA): TGTGCCAGCAGTCTGGCAGGGAGGGTGAACAATGAGCAGTTCTTC. Amino acids: CASSLAGRVNNEQFF.

The CDR3: CASSLGARTEAFF. DNA of the CDR3: TGTGCCAGCAGCTTAGGAGCGAGGACTGAAGCTTTCTTT. The rearrangement joins TRBV7-2 to TRBJ1-1, with D hard to call. The CDR3 has 13 residues. Germline V lookup: CDR1 SGHTA, CDR2 FQGNSA. Trimming pared 1 base from V and 5 bases from J, leaving 8 bases between.

This clone was observed a handful of times. V usage is TRBV10-3 and J usage is TRBJ1-2; possibly TRBD1 for D (5 bases). CDR3 length: 14 residues. Trimming took 2 bases from V and 5 from J, leaving 12 bases between them. Germline loops: CDR1 ENHRY, CDR2 SYGVKD. CDR3 DNA sequence: TGTGCCATCAGTGAGGTGACAGCGGGGTATGGCTACACCTTC. As protein: CAISEVTAGYGYTF.

In its sample, this clone was seen once. This chain connects TRBV3-1 (or the pseudogene TRBV3-2) to TRBJ2-7; 8 bases fit TRBD2. The V gene's germline CDR1 is LGHDT and CDR2 YNNKEL (reference sequence). CDR3 length equals 13 residues. The trim removed 4 bases at V and 6 bases at J, leaving 5 bases unmatched. The CDR3 nucleotides read TGTGCCAGCAGCCCTCGGGGGGGGCTCGAGCAGTACTTC. It translates to CASSPRGGLEQYF.

This chain connects TRBV10-3 to TRBJ2-1; 8 nucleotides agree with TRBD1. This CDR3 comprises 15 residues. Losses at the gene ends were 2 bases for V and 0 bases for J; bases not matched to a gene: 0. Germline V gene sequence: CDR1 ENHRY, CDR2 SYGVKD. CDR3 sequence: CAISETGGSYNEQFF. The CDR3 DNA is TGTGCCATCAGTGAGACAGGGGGCTCCTACAATGAGCAGTTCTTC.

The chain has TRBV19 and TRBJ2-7; maybe TRBD2 (5 bases). The CDR3 loop spans 14 amino acids. The germline V gene encodes CDR1 LNHDA and CDR2 SQIVND (reference sequence). The V gene lost 4 bases and the J gene lost 0 bases, with 10 bases spanning the gap. The CDR3 reads CASSTGLHSYEQYF. The CDR3 nucleotides read TGTGCCAGTAGTACCGGACTCCACTCCTACGAGCAGTACTTC.

The V call is TRBV19, the J call TRBJ1-1, with TRBD1 matching over 8 bases. This CDR3 region has 13 residues. Germline trimming cut 5 bases from V and 3 bases from J; bases unmatched to any gene: 2. Germline CDR1 LNHDA, CDR2 SQIVND (reference sequence). The CDR3 loop reads CASSEQGDTEAFF. CDR3 sequence (DNA): TGTGCCAGTAGTGAACAGGGGGACACTGAAGCTTTCTTT.

This sequence joins TRBV7-3 and TRBJ2-1; D not resolved. There are 13 residues in the CDR3. Germline V gene data show CDR1 as SGHTA and CDR2 as FQGTGA. V lost 0 bases to trimming and J lost 7 bases, with 7 bases between them. The CDR3 sequence is CASSLTHANEQFF. As DNA, the CDR3 is TGTGCCAGCAGCTTAACGCACGCGAATGAGCAGTTCTTC.

The chain recombines TRBV18 with TRBJ1-1; unclear D gene. This CDR3 is 15 amino acids long. Trimming shortened V by 2 bases and J by 0 bases, and 10 bases separated the two germline ends. CDR1 KGHSH and CDR2 LQKENI come from the germline V gene. The CDR3 protein is CASSPGARLNTEAFF. CDR3 in DNA: TGTGCCAGCTCACCAGGAGCCAGACTGAACACTGAAGCTTTCTTT.

In its sample, this clone was seen a few times. The chain carries TRBV5-1 and TRBJ1-6, with no clear D. CDR1 and CDR2 (germline): SGHRS, YFSETQ. This CDR3 is built from 16 residues. V was shortened by 4 bases and J by 9 bases, with 20 bases between the two germline ends. DNA for the CDR3: TGCGCCAGCAGCCCTAGGGAGGGAAGAGATGGTTCACCCCTCCACTTT. Residues: CASSPREGRDGSPLHF.

The CDR3 here is CAISEGQDSNQPQHF. CDR3 coding DNA: TGTGCCATCAGTGAGGGACAAGATAGCAATCAGCCCCAGCATTTT. The V gene is TRBV10-3, the J gene TRBJ1-5; a weak D match, TRBD1 (5 bases). V shed 2 bases and J shed 0 bases, with 8 bases lying between them. Germline CDR1 and CDR2: ENHRY and SYGVKD. This CDR3 has 15 residues.

The rearrangement links TRBV19 to TRBJ2-7; D is uncertain. CDR1 is LNHDA, CDR2 SQIVND, per germline (reference sequence). The CDR3 consists of 13 residues. Trimming removed 5 bases from V and 3 bases from J, with 11 bases in between. As DNA, the CDR3 is TGTGCCAGTAGTCTTGGGCCAGGCTACGAGCAGTACTTC. This gives the protein CASSLGPGYEQYF.

The chain combines TRBV5-1 with TRBJ1-2; D is perhaps TRBD1 (6 bases). Trimming left V 0 bases short and J 6 bases short, with 12 bases between. This CDR3 comprises 14 residues. The germline V gene has CDR1 SGHRS and CDR2 YFSETQ. CDR3 coding DNA: TGCGCCAGCAGCTTGGACAGGGAGGGGGATGGCTACACCTTC. This codes for CASSLDREGDGYTF.

This chain joins TRBV7-3 and TRBJ1-2; 9 positions match TRBD1. The CDR3 sequence is 14 residues long. Trimming cost V 4 bases and J 7 bases; bases outside gene matches: 7. The germline gives CDR1 SGHTA, CDR2 FQGTGA. The chain's CDR3 is CASSSSDRGAGYTF. The CDR3 DNA is TGTGCCAGCAGCTCCTCAGACAGGGGGGCTGGCTACACCTTC.

The chain has TRBV6-2 or TRBV6-3 and TRBJ2-1; possible D gene TRBD2, 5 bases. This CDR3 spans 18 amino acids. V dropped 2 bases and J dropped 0 bases, with 17 bases sitting between them. Germline V gene sequence: CDR1 MNHEY, CDR2 SVGEGT. In DNA, the CDR3 is TGTGCCAGCAGTTACCGGATAGGAGACTACCGCTCCTACAATGAGCAGTTCTTC. It translates to CASSYRIGDYRSYNEQFF.

The V gene is TRBV19, the J gene TRBJ1-4, with TRBD1 matching over 8 bases. The ends lost 5 bases at V and 5 bases at J; junction bases unmatched: 7. Germline CDR1 is LNHDA and CDR2 is SQIVND (reference sequence). The CDR3 extends over 15 amino acids. The CDR3 region has the DNA TGTGCCAGTAGTCCCGACAGGGGAGGAAATGAAAAACTGTTTTTT. Its protein product is CASSPDRGGNEKLFF.

V usage is TRBV5-1 and J usage is TRBJ2-7; TRBD2 matches 16 bases. With 4 bases clipped from V and 4 bases from J, the junction kept 5 bases outside the gene matches. This CDR3 contains 16 residues. Per the germline V gene, CDR1 is SGHRS and CDR2 is YFSETQ. The CDR3 region has the DNA TGCGCCAGCAGCAGAGGGACTAGCGGGAGGGTATACGAGCAGTACTTC. This gives the protein CASSRGTSGRVYEQYF.

The gene calls are TRBV5-1 and TRBJ2-7; 10 bases match TRBD1. V lost 3 bases, J lost 5 bases, and 8 bases stayed unmatched. Germline V CDR1 and CDR2: SGHRS, YFSETQ. This CDR3 contains 15 residues. CDR3 sequence: CASSSQGQGTNEQYF. Here the CDR3 DNA reads TGCGCCAGCAGCTCCCAGGGACAGGGGACCAACGAGCAGTACTTC.

The rearrangement links TRBV6-6 to TRBJ2-7; 9 nucleotides match TRBD1. The CDR3 contains 14 residues. Germline V gene data show CDR1 as MNHNY and CDR2 as SVGAGI (reference sequence). With 8 bases clipped from V and 3 bases from J, the junction kept 8 bases outside the gene matches. CDR3 coding DNA: TGTGCCAGCGGAACGGGACAGGGCCTCTACGAGCAGTACTTC. Amino acid sequence: CASGTGQGLYEQYF.

In its sample, this clone was seen a few times. The gene calls are TRBV27 and TRBJ2-7; D possibly corresponds to TRBD1 (7 bases). CDR1 and CDR2 (germline): MNHEY, SMNVEV (reference sequence). CDR3 length: 14 residues. V was trimmed by 3 bases and J by 2 bases, leaving 11 bases between them. The CDR3 bases are TGTGCCAGCAGTTTTGGCAGGGGGGCCTACGAGCAGTACTTC. This encodes CASSFGRGAYEQYF.